Listed below are T cell receptor beta chains from one sample, sequenced in a study of T cell repertoires in cytomegalovirus infection. In TCRdb, the reads were re-called with MiXCR into one record per CDR3 protein. Altogether about 52,000 distinct CDR3 sequences are present, roughly 20% being singletons, with the ten largest covering around 59%. Antigens for these TCRs are unknown. The material sequenced was CD8+ T cells from cultured PBMCs, taken from culture after CMV antigen stimulation. The receptors derive from a human donor in good health (CMV status not recorded). Some clones in this sample may be carry-over from other donors' samples. Each CDR3 is given with its conserved first and last residue. The D gene is left open where the match is weak. The size field is filled for only some rows; it gives once, few, many or a size class.

>TRBD2|TRBV7-2|few|TRBJ2-5
TGTGCCAGCAGCTCCGGGACTAAAGAGACCCAGTACTTC
CASSSGTKETQYF
>.|TRBV7-2|.|TRBJ2-7
TGTGCCAGCAGCCTACGGACTCCCTACGAGCAGTACTTC
CASSLRTPYEQYF
>.|TRBV11-2|.|TRBJ1-2
TGTGCCAGCAGCGAGGGCTATGGCTACACCTTC
CASSEGYGYTF
>.|TRBV7-9|few|TRBJ1-1
TGTGCCAGCAGGGACAGGAACACTGAAGCTTTCTTT
CASRDRNTEAFF
>.|TRBV28|many|TRBJ2-7
TGTGCCAGCAGCCCCGGGGCGGCTGGGAACGAGCAGTACTTC
CASSPGAAGNEQYF
>TRBD1|TRBV24-1|few|TRBJ2-3
TGTGCCACCAGCGGACAGGGAATCACAGATACGCAGTATTTT
CATSGQGITDTQYF
>TRBD1|TRBV11-3|many|TRBJ2-7
TGTGCCAGCAGCCTTCGGACAGGGGGGACCTATGACGAGCAGTACTTC
CASSLRTGGTYDEQYF
>TRBD1|TRBV6-6|.|TRBJ2-5
TGTGCCAGCAGCTACGGACAGGGGCTGGAGACCCAGTACTTC
CASSYGQGLETQYF
>TRBD2|TRBV13|.|TRBJ2-5
TGTGCCAGCAGCTCTCGGGGTAGCGGGGCTAAAGAGACCCAGTACTTC
CASSSRGSGAKETQYF
>.|TRBV27|few|TRBJ2-1
TGTGCCAGCAGTTTATCAGGGGGTTTTCACAATGAGCAGTTCTTC
CASSLSGGFHNEQFF
>TRBD1|TRBV2|few|TRBJ1-6
TGTGCCAGCAGCGTTCGGGACAGGGGGTTAGATTCACCCCTCCACTTT
CASSVRDRGLDSPLHF
>TRBD1|TRBV7-2|.|TRBJ1-6
TGTGCCAGCAGGGGGACCGGGACAGGGCGGTCACCCCTCCACTTT
CASRGTGTGRSPLHF
>.|TRBV7-8|few|TRBJ1-2
TGTGCCAGCAGCTTCGTCGCGGTGGGAGAGCTTAGTTATGGCTACACCTTC
CASSFVAVGELSYGYTF
>.|TRBV12-3/TRBV12-4|few|TRBJ1-1
TGTGCCAGCAGAGACGGGAACACTGAAGCTTTCTTT
CASRDGNTEAFF
>.|TRBV7-9|.|TRBJ2-7
TGTGCCAGCAGCTCCACGCTCGATGGACAGACCTACGAGCAGTACTTC
CASSSTLDGQTYEQYF
>.|TRBV11-1|few|TRBJ2-1
TGTGCCAGCAGCATGAGCCGGGACCGAGGGCAGTTCTTC
CASSMSRDRGQFF
>.|TRBV4-2|few|TRBJ2-7
TGTGCCAGCAGCCCGGGAAGTGGAGCACACGAGCAGTACTTC
CASSPGSGAHEQYF
>.|TRBV24-1|few|TRBJ1-5
TGTGCCACCAGTGATACCGGTAATCAGCCCCAGCATTTT
CATSDTGNQPQHF
>.|TRBV12-5|.|TRBJ2-1
TGTGCTAGTGGTTTGCTCTCTGGGGAGCAGTTCTTC
CASGLLSGEQFF
>TRBD1|TRBV7-2|medium-sized|TRBJ2-7
TGTGCCAGCAGCTTAGAGGTGACAGGGGGGTACGAGCAGTACTTC
CASSLEVTGGYEQYF
>TRBD1|TRBV7-9|.|TRBJ1-5
TGTGCCAGCAGCGCGCCGGGACAGGGAGGGCAACAGCCCCAGCATTTT
CASSAPGQGGQQPQHF
>.|TRBV9|.|TRBJ1-5
TGTGCCAGCAGCCCTTTCGACGGGGTTGAGAGGAGCCAGCCCCAGCATTTT
CASSPFDGVERSQPQHF
>.|TRBV10-2|.|TRBJ1-1
TGCGCCAGCAGTGAGCAGGGTCCAAAGGGTGAAGCTTTCTTT
CASSEQGPKGEAFF
>TRBD1|TRBV7-8|.|TRBJ2-7
TGTGCCAGCAGCTTAGGAGGGGCAGGGGGTTACGAGCAGTACTTC
CASSLGGAGGYEQYF
>TRBD1|TRBV7-9|many|TRBJ2-4
TGTGCCAGCAGCCCACCTACAGGGGTAGCCAAAAACATTCAGTACTTC
CASSPPTGVAKNIQYF